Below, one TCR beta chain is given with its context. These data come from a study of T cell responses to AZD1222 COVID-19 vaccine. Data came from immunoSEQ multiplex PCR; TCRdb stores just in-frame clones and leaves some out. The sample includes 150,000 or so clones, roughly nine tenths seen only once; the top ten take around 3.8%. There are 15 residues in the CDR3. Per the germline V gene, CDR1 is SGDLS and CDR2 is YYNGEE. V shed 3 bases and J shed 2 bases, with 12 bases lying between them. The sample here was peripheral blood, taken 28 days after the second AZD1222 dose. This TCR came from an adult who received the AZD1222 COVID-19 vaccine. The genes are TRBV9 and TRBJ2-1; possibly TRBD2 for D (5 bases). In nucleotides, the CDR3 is TGTGCCAGCAGCGATGAGCGGAGTCCCTACAATGAGCAGTTCTTC. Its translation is CASSDERSPYNEQFF.